Reported below is one T cell receptor (beta chain). Its target is not known. The J segment lost 2 bases and the V segment lost 7 bases, leaving 4 bases of the junction unmatched. Germline V gene lookup returns CDR1 MGHRA and CDR2 YSYEKL. The CDR3 covers 14 residues. This record comes from a study of cytomegalovirus exposure and HLA in healthy donors. Study-wide results and caveats: Three chains linked to CMV were shown in vitro to be specific for CMV antigens.

Method: immunoSEQ multiplex PCR; TCRdb's copy keeps in-frame clones and lacks some. This table has around 150,000 clones, 95% to 96% appearing once. The chain is built from TRBV4-1 and TRBJ1-4; TRBD1 matches 7 bases. The sequence was obtained from a woman in her late teens or twenties in good health and CMV-seronegative. Sequencing was performed on PBMCs. CDR3 region: CASKQQGTNEKLFF. CDR3 sequence (DNA): TGCGCCAGCAAACAACAGGGGACTAATGAAAAACTGTTTTTT.